These 25 T cell receptor beta chains share one sample of origin, sequenced in a study of blood T cell repertoires in COVID-19. Assay: immunoSEQ multiplex PCR; the TCRdb copy retains only in-frame clones and omits some. The table has 120,000 or so clones, about 79% seen once. Source material: peripheral blood. These receptors were obtained from a man between 40 and 49 years old with active or convalescent COVID-19.

V usage is TRBV5-1 and J usage is TRBJ2-5; the match to TRBD2 covers 8 bases. Trimming cost V 3 bases and J 2 bases; bases outside gene matches: 15. The CDR3 length is 18 residues. CDR1 SGHRS and CDR2 YFSETQ come from the germline V gene. The CDR3 DNA is TGCGCCAGCAGCTCAGCCAGCGGGAGCGGGAGTGGACAAGAGACCCAGTACTTC. Residues: CASSSASGSGSGQETQYF.

This chain links TRBV27 with TRBJ1-2; 9 bases are shared with TRBD1. Germline V lookup: CDR1 MNHEY, CDR2 SMNVEV (reference sequence). This CDR3 spans 13 amino acids. V lost 5 bases and J lost 7; bases outside the gene matches: 5. CDR3: CASSAQGAGGYTF. The CDR3 bases are TGTGCCAGCAGTGCACAGGGGGCCGGTGGCTACACCTTC.

The V call is TRBV5-1, the J call TRBJ2-6; 7 bases match TRBD1. Germline CDR1 and CDR2: SGHRS and YFSETQ. CDR3 length: 18 residues. V dropped 0 bases and J dropped 2; count of bases not matched to a gene: 8. The CDR3 DNA follows: TGCGCCAGCAGCTTGGCGGCAGGGGGATTTACTGGGGCCAACGTCCTGACTTTC. Translating gives CASSLAAGGFTGANVLTF.

In regard to this clone: Within the sample, other DNA sequences also encode this same CDR3. The rearrangement links TRBV14 to TRBJ1-1, with 9 bases fitting TRBD1. The CDR3 loop spans 14 amino acids. With 4 bases clipped from V and 1 base from J, the junction kept 1 base outside the gene matches. Germline V gene lookup returns CDR1 SGHDN and CDR2 FVKESK. CDR3 region: CASSLGQGNTEAFF. CDR3 DNA: TGTGCCAGCAGCCTGGGACAGGGGAACACTGAAGCTTTCTTT.

V usage is TRBV7-2 and J usage is TRBJ1-1; 8 bases align to TRBD1. J gave up 4 bases and V 5 bases, and 6 bases lay outside the gene matches. Germline CDR1 and CDR2: SGHTA and FQGNSA. This CDR3 is built from 14 residues. The CDR3 region has the DNA TGTGCCAGCAGCCCGCCGGGACAGGCCACTGAAGCTTTCTTT. It specifies CASSPPGQATEAFF.

The CDR3 coding sequence is TGTGCCAGCAGTTATGGCGGGGGTCAACCCTACGAGCAGTACTTC. The encoded protein is CASSYGGGQPYEQYF. The chain combines TRBV5-5 with TRBJ2-7; 7 bases match TRBD2. V trimming: 5 bases; J trimming: 2 bases; junction bases outside the gene matches: 10. The CDR3 length is 15 residues. CDR1 and CDR2 (germline): SGHKS, YYEKEE (reference sequence).

The CDR3 sequence is CASSYSLDRGWGYTF. Written as DNA, the CDR3 is TGTGCCAGCAGTTACTCCCTCGACAGGGGTTGGGGCTACACCTTC. The V call is TRBV6-5, the J call TRBJ1-2; 8 nucleotides agree with TRBD1. This CDR3 comprises 15 residues. The germline CDR1 and CDR2 sequences are MNHEY and SVGAGI. J lost 8 bases, V lost 0 bases, and 8 bases had no gene match.

The chain recombines TRBV19 with TRBJ1-2; D not resolved. Trimming stripped 4 bases from V and 5 bases from J, with 17 bases between. The CDR3 is made up of 15 amino acids. CDR1 is LNHDA and CDR2 is SQIVND in the germline V gene (reference sequence). The CDR3 reads CASSTDWASDYGYTF. The CDR3 nucleotides read TGTGCCAGTAGTACCGATTGGGCCAGTGATTATGGCTACACCTTC.

This clone was counted once. This rearrangement joins TRBV5-1 to TRBJ2-5, with 7 bases that match TRBD1. V lost 4 bases to trimming and J lost 5 bases; unmatched junction nucleotides: 8. Germline CDR1 reads SGHRS; CDR2 reads YFSETQ. The CDR3 runs to 14 residues. Here the CDR3 reads CASSMGQPWETQYF. The CDR3 nucleotides read TGCGCCAGCAGCATGGGACAGCCGTGGGAGACCCAGTACTTC.

The genes are TRBV27 and TRBJ1-4, with a possible D match to TRBD1 (5 bases). Germline CDR1 and CDR2: MNHEY and SMNVEV (reference sequence). The CDR3 has 12 amino acids. The ends were cut back, 4 bases at V and 12 bases at J, with 12 bases in the middle. CDR3 nucleotides: TGTGCCAGCAGTTCGGGGGTGGGGCAACTGTTTTTT. It translates to CASSSGVGQLFF.

The chain couples TRBV25-1 to TRBJ2-3; D uncertain. Germline lookup yields CDR1 MGHDK and CDR2 SYGVNS. The V end lost 5 bases, the J end lost 5 bases, and 8 bases lay between the germline ends. The CDR3 spans 12 residues. Written as DNA, the CDR3 is TGTGCCAGCAGTCTCCTAGGAGATACGCAGTATTTT. This gives the protein CASSLLGDTQYF.

As to this clone: This specimen includes other DNA sequences encoding the same CDR3. The V and J genes are TRBV19 and TRBJ1-1; the D gene is possibly TRBD1 (5 bases). The V gene lost 3 bases and the J gene lost 2 bases, with 7 bases spanning the gap. Germline-derived CDR1 and CDR2 are LNHDA and SQIVND (reference sequence). The CDR3 sequence is 13 residues long. This CDR3 is CASSIQGNTEAFF. In DNA form, the CDR3 reads TGTGCCAGTAGTATCCAGGGAAACACTGAAGCTTTCTTT.

The chain carries TRBV5-5 and TRBJ1-5; 9 bases map to TRBD1. V lost 3 bases to trimming and J lost 0 bases; unmatched junction nucleotides: 7. Germline assignment: CDR1 SGHKS and CDR2 YYEKEE (reference sequence). This CDR3 has 17 amino acids. CDR3 region: CASSSVGQGYSNQPQHF. The CDR3 nucleotides read TGTGCCAGCAGCTCGGTGGGACAGGGTTATAGCAATCAGCCCCAGCATTTT.

This chain uses TRBV28 with TRBJ2-2; 9 bases align to TRBD2. V lost 5 bases and J lost 6; bases outside the gene matches: 7. The CDR3 is 15 residues long. Looked up from germline, CDR1 is MDHEN and CDR2 is SYDVKM. The DNA for the CDR3 is TGTGCCAGCAGTGCGCCGGGACTAGCTTCCGGGGAGCTGTTTTTT. Encoded protein: CASSAPGLASGELFF.

CDR3 sequence reads: CASSQGTANYGYTF. CDR3 coding DNA: TGTGCCAGCAGCCAGGGGACAGCTAACTATGGCTACACCTTC. The chain couples TRBV7-2 to TRBJ1-2; 7 nucleotides line up with TRBD1. Germline assignment: CDR1 SGHTA and CDR2 FQGNSA. The CDR3 sequence is 14 residues long. The J segment lost 0 bases and the V segment lost 5 bases, leaving 3 bases of the junction unmatched.

This rearrangement joins TRBV6-5 to TRBJ1-2; possibly TRBD1 for D (5 bases). CDR3 length equals 15 residues. Germline CDR1 and CDR2: MNHEY and SVGAGI. The V end was cut by 1 base, the J end by 2 bases, with 11 bases between. The CDR3 nucleotides read TGTGCCAGCAGTTACTACCAAGACAGCAACTATGGCTACACCTTC. Translating gives CASSYYQDSNYGYTF.

J is TRBJ1-1 and V is TRBV5-1; 9 nucleotides align to TRBD1. CDR1 is SGHRS, CDR2 YFSETQ, per germline. The CDR3 length is 16 residues. The V segment lost 0 bases and the J segment 3 bases; nucleotides outside the gene matches: 6. This CDR3 is CASSLGLTGGDTEAFF. Written as DNA, the CDR3 is TGCGCCAGCAGCTTGGGCCTGACAGGGGGAGACACTGAAGCTTTCTTT.

J is TRBJ2-2 and V is TRBV29-1, with no clear D. This CDR3 is 16 amino acids long. Germline values: CDR1 SQVTM, CDR2 ANQGSEA. V lost 7 bases and J 1 base, leaving 19 bases between the germline ends. The CDR3 here is CSARGGIGWNTGELFF. The DNA for the CDR3 is TGCAGCGCCCGAGGCGGAATTGGCTGGAACACCGGGGAGCTGTTTTTT.

This sequence joins TRBV6-5 and TRBJ1-6, with a tentative D call TRBD1 (6 bases). The germline V and J ends were trimmed by 2 bases and 14 bases, with 19 bases remaining between them. CDR3 length: 15 residues. Germline CDR1 and CDR2: MNHEY and SVGAGI. The CDR3 spells CASSYRGGHLGALHF. CDR3 DNA sequence: TGTGCCAGCAGTTACCGCGGGGGGCACCTTGGAGCCCTCCACTTT.

This clone was observed a few times. The gene calls are TRBV12-3 or TRBV12-4 and TRBJ2-1, with D possibly matching TRBD2 (5 bases). This CDR3 has 13 residues. Trimming removed 6 bases at V and 7 bases at J, with 13 bases between. The CDR3 DNA sequence: TGTGCCAGCAGCCTCGACGGGGTTAATGAGCAGTTCTTC. Protein: CASSLDGVNEQFF.

The V and J genes are TRBV10-1 and TRBJ1-1, with unresolved D. Germline CDR1 WNHNN, CDR2 SYGVQD (reference sequence). V was clipped by 8 bases and J by 2 bases, with 12 bases between them. The CDR3 runs 13 residues. This CDR3 is CASLSKRNTEAFF. CDR3 DNA sequence: TGCGCCAGCCTCAGTAAAAGAAACACTGAAGCTTTCTTT.

The rearrangement links TRBV11-2 to TRBJ2-7; D is unresolved. CDR1 SGHAT and CDR2 FQNNGV come from the germline V gene. The ends were cut back, 0 bases at V and 4 bases at J, with 4 bases in the middle. The CDR3 is 12 residues long. The CDR3 sequence: CASSLETYEQYF. In DNA, the CDR3 is TGTGCCAGCAGCTTAGAGACTTACGAGCAGTACTTC.

This chain uses TRBV27 with TRBJ2-7, with 8 bases aligning to TRBD1. Germline V gene sequence: CDR1 MNHEY, CDR2 SMNVEV (reference sequence). This CDR3 spans 16 amino acids. J was trimmed by 3 bases and V by 6 bases; bases with no gene match: 13. CDR3 DNA: TGTGCCAGCAGGCCCATCCAGGGGGCGCTTATCTACGAGCAGTACTTC. This codes for CASRPIQGALIYEQYF.

V is TRBV5-1 and J is TRBJ2-5; D call uncertain. This CDR3 region has 15 residues. Trimming took off 0 bases at V and 0 bases at J, with 9 bases between the two ends. Germline V lookup: CDR1 SGHRS, CDR2 YFSETQ. The CDR3 region has the DNA TGCGCCAGCAGCTTGGGCACAATGTACCAAGAGACCCAGTACTTC. This sequence encodes CASSLGTMYQETQYF.

The chain uses TRBV9 and TRBJ2-1; 8 bases line up with TRBD2. CDR3 length equals 16 residues. Germline V gene data show CDR1 as SGDLS and CDR2 as YYNGEE. J gave up 2 bases and V 0 bases, and 4 bases lay outside the gene matches. The DNA of the CDR3 is TGTGCCAGCAGCGTAGACGAGCGGGGGCCCTACAATGAGCAGTTCTTC. Translating gives CASSVDERGPYNEQFF.